Listed below are T cell receptor beta chains from one sample, sequenced in a study of cytomegalovirus exposure and HLA in healthy donors. Sequencing was performed with immunoSEQ multiplex PCR; in TCRdb, only in-frame clones are kept and a portion is missing. The table records around 150,000 clones, 84% of them present only once. Sequencing was done on a sample of PBMCs. These receptors were collected from a boy aged 2-9 years in good health and CMV-seronegative. Both conserved end residues are part of each CDR3. The order of the fields is D gene, clone size, V gene, J gene, CDR3 length, CDR3 protein, CDR3 DNA. A D gene is named only where the DNA matches it firmly. Some rows mark clone size as missing; the rest say once, few, many or name a class of expanded clone.

D: TRBD1; size: NA; V: TRBV5-1; J: TRBJ2-5; length: 13; CDR3: CASSADRVETQYF; DNA: TGTGCCAGCAGCGCGGACAGGGTAGAGACCCAGTACTTC
D: NA; size: NA; V: TRBV9; J: TRBJ1-3; length: 14; CDR3: CASSGTSSGNTIYF; DNA: TGTGCCAGCAGCGGAACAAGCTCTGGAAACACCATATATTTT
D: NA; size: NA; V: TRBV6-1; J: TRBJ2-7; length: 15; CDR3: CASSELGSHAYEQYF; DNA: TGTGCCAGCAGTGAACTGGGCAGTCACGCCTACGAGCAGTACTTC
D: NA; size: NA; V: TRBV5-4; J: TRBJ1-2; length: 14; CDR3: CASSAGGGAYGYTF; DNA: TGTGCCAGCAGCGCCGGCGGGGGCGCCTATGGCTACACCTTC
D: TRBD1; size: once; V: TRBV5-1; J: TRBJ1-5; length: 16; CDR3: CASSPTGRTINQPQHF; DNA: TGCGCCAGCAGCCCGACAGGGCGGACCATCAATCAGCCCCAGCATTTT
D: NA; size: medium-sized; V: TRBV12-5; J: TRBJ1-2; length: 13; CDR3: CASITQGFYGYTF; DNA: TGTGCTAGCATTACCCAGGGGTTCTATGGCTACACCTTC
D: NA; size: NA; V: TRBV28; J: TRBJ1-2; length: 17; CDR3: CASTPQRDRPNNYGYTF; DNA: TGTGCCAGCACCCCCCAACGCGACAGGCCGAACAACTATGGCTACACCTTC
D: NA; size: NA; V: TRBV10-2; J: TRBJ2-1; length: 15; CDR3: CASSRQGLSYNEQFF; DNA: TGCGCCAGCAGCAGACAGGGACTTTCCTACAATGAGCAGTTCTTC
D: TRBD1; size: NA; V: TRBV11-1; J: TRBJ2-3; length: 14; CDR3: CASSWTGGTDTQYF; DNA: TGTGCCAGCAGCTGGACAGGGGGCACAGATACGCAGTATTTT
D: TRBD1; size: once; V: TRBV9; J: TRBJ1-4; length: 14; CDR3: CASSVGGTGEKLFF; DNA: TGTGCCAGCAGCGTAGGAGGGACAGGTGAAAAACTGTTTTTT
D: NA; size: NA; V: TRBV14; J: TRBJ2-5; length: 20; CDR3: CASSQDEFTIAGIIQETQYF; DNA: TGTGCCAGCAGCCAAGATGAGTTCACAATAGCAGGGATAATCCAAGAGACCCAGTACTTC
D: TRBD2; size: NA; V: TRBV28; J: TRBJ2-5; length: 16; CDR3: CASSEVTSGRKGTQYF; DNA: TGTGCCAGCAGTGAAGTCACTAGCGGGAGGAAGGGGACCCAGTACTTC
D: TRBD1; size: few; V: TRBV7-8; J: TRBJ1-1; length: 13; CDR3: CASSATGGTEAFF; DNA: TGTGCCAGCAGCGCCACAGGGGGCACTGAAGCTTTCTTT
D: NA; size: NA; V: TRBV28; J: TRBJ2-7; length: 14; CDR3: CASTLRALVDEQYF; DNA: TGTGCCAGCACCCTCAGGGCATTGGTTGACGAGCAGTACTTC
D: TRBD2; size: NA; V: TRBV7-9; J: TRBJ2-1; length: 13; CDR3: CASSGGVYNEQFF; DNA: TGTGCCAGCAGCGGGGGGGTATACAATGAGCAGTTCTTC
D: NA; size: NA; V: TRBV20-1; J: TRBJ2-1; length: 11; CDR3: CSASGESEQFF; DNA: TGCAGTGCTAGCGGTGAAAGTGAGCAGTTCTTC
D: NA; size: once; V: TRBV9; J: TRBJ2-7; length: 14; CDR3: CASSVGSDNYEQYF; DNA: TGTGCCAGCAGCGTAGGGTCGGATAACTACGAGCAGTACTTC
D: TRBD1; size: few; V: TRBV6-4; J: TRBJ2-2; length: 15; CDR3: CASSDGQGATGELFF; DNA: TGTGCCAGCAGTGATGGACAGGGGGCCACCGGGGAGCTGTTTTTT
D: NA; size: NA; V: TRBV28; J: TRBJ1-1; length: 13; CDR3: CATLTGMNTEAFF; DNA: TGTGCCACCCTCACAGGGATGAACACTGAAGCTTTCTTT
D: NA; size: few; V: TRBV20-1; J: TRBJ2-7; length: 11; CDR3: CSARRGYEQYF; DNA: TGCAGTGCTAGACGGGGGTACGAGCAGTACTTC
D: TRBD1; size: NA; V: TRBV28; J: TRBJ1-2; length: 14; CDR3: CASSLWDSDYGYTF; DNA: TGTGCCAGCAGTTTGTGGGACAGCGACTATGGCTACACCTTC
D: TRBD1; size: NA; V: TRBV9; J: TRBJ1-2; length: 13; CDR3: CASSETGVYGYTF; DNA: TGTGCCAGCAGCGAGACAGGGGTCTATGGCTACACCTTC
D: TRBD2; size: NA; V: TRBV19; J: TRBJ2-7; length: 15; CDR3: CASSSWTSGRNEQYF; DNA: TGTGCCAGTAGTTCGTGGACTAGCGGGAGAAACGAGCAGTACTTC